This TCR beta chain was captured in a study of blood T cell repertoires in COVID-19. Overall study context: The United States, Italy and Spain were the sources of the acute and convalescent COVID-19 samples. In each case, the material was cDNA or gDNA derived from T cells, B-cell-depleted T cells, or PBMCs.

This clone was detected only a few times. Sequencing was performed with immunoSEQ multiplex PCR; in TCRdb, only in-frame clones are kept and a portion is missing. The sample gives about 130,000 clones, about 88% of which show up once; 2% to 2.5% is in the top ten. This study enrolled people aged about 18 to 100 from about two dozen US geographic areas. The CDR3 runs to 14 residues. After removal of 5 bases from V and 6 bases from J, the junction contained 7 bases not matched to a gene. Germline V gene lookup returns CDR1 KGHSH and CDR2 LQKENI. This clonotype was obtained from a man aged 35-49 years with acute COVID-19. Sequenced input: PBMCs or T cells enriched from blood (not recorded which). The chain couples TRBV18 to TRBJ2-7, with 10 bases that match TRBD1. The CDR3 sequence is CASSFGQGDAEQYF. CDR3 nucleotides: TGTGCCAGCTCATTCGGACAGGGGGATGCCGAGCAGTACTTC. Combining the CDR3 with reference TRBV18 and TRBJ2-7 gives the whole variable domain NAGVMQNPRHLVRRRGQEARLRCSPMKGHSHVYWYRQLPEEGLKFMVYLQKENIIDESGMPKERFSAEFPKEGPSILRIQQVVRGDSAAYFCASSFGQGDAEQYFGPGTRLTVT.